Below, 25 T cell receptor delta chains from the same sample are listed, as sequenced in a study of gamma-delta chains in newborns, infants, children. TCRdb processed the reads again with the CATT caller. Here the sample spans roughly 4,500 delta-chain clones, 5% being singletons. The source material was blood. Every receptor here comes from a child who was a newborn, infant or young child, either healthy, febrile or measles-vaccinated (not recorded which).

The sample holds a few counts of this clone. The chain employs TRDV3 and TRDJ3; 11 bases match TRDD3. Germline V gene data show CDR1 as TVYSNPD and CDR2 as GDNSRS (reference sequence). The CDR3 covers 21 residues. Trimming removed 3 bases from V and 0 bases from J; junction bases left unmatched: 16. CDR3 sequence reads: CAFALPTSTGGYSWDTRQMFF. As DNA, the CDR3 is TGTGCCTTCGCCCTTCCCACTAGTACTGGGGGATACTCCTGGGACACCCGACAGATGTTTTTC.

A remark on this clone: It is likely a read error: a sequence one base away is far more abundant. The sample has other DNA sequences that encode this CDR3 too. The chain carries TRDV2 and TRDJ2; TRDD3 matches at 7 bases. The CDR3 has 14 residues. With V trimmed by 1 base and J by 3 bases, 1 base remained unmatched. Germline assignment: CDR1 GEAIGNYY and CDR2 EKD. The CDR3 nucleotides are TGTGCCTGTGACACATGGGGGATGACAGCACAACTCTTCTTT. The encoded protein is CACDTWGMTAQLFF.

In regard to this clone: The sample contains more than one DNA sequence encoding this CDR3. CDR3 in DNA: TGTGCCTGTGACACGGCTGGGGGCTCCTCCTGGGACACCCGACAGATGTTTTTC. This translates into CACDTAGGSSWDTRQMFF. J is TRDJ3 and V is TRDV2; 7 bases fit TRDD3. CDR1 and CDR2 (germline): GEAIGNYY, EKD. The CDR3 totals 18 residues. Trimming took 1 base from V and 0 from J; bases not matched to a gene: 5.

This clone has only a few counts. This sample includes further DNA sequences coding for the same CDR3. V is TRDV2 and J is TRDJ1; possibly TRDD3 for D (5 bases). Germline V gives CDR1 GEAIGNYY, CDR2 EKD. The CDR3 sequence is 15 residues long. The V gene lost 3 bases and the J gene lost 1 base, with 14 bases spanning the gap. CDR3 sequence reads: CACDPLGETTDKLIF. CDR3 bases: TGTGCCTGTGACCCTCTGGGTGAGACCACCGATAAACTCATCTTT.

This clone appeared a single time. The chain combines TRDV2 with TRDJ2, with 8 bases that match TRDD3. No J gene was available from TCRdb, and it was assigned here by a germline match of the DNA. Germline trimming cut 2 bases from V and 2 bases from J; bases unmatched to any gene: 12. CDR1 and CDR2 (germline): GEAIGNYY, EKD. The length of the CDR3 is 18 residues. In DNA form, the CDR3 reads TGTGCCTGTGACAACAGAAGGGGGGATATCTGGTTGACAGCACAACTCTTCTTT. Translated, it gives CACDNRRGDIWLTAQLFF.

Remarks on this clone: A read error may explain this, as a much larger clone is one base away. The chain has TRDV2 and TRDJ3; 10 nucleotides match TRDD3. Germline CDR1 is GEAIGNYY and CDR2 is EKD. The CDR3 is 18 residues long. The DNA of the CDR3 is TGTGCCTGTGACACCCTGGGGGATAGCTCCTGGGACACCCGACAGACGTTTTTC. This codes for CACDTLGDSSWDTRQTFF.

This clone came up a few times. CDR3 protein: CACDTLLGDLSSWDTRQMFF. The DNA for the CDR3 is TGTGCCTGTGACACCTTACTGGGGGACTTAAGCTCCTGGGACACCCGACAGATGTTTTTC. The chain links TRDV2 to TRDJ3, with TRDD3 matching 9 bases. The V gene end was trimmed by 0 bases and the J gene end by 0 bases; junction bases not matched to a gene: 8. The CDR3 runs to 20 residues. The germline CDR1 and CDR2 sequences are GEAIGNYY and EKD.

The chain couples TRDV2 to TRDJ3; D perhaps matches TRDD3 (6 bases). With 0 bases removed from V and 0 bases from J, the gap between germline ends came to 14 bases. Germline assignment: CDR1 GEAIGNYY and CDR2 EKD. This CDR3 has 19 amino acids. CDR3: CACDTGDPLSSWDTRQMFF. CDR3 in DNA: TGTGCCTGTGACACCGGGGATCCCTTGAGCTCCTGGGACACCCGACAGATGTTTTTC.

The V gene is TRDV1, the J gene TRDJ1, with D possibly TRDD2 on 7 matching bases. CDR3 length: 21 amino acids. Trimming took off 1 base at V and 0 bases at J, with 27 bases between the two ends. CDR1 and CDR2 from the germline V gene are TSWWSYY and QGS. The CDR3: CALGEPQAFLILGEYTDKLIF. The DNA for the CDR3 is TGTGCTCTTGGGGAACCCCAGGCCTTCCTTATACTGGGAGAGTACACCGATAAACTCATCTTT.

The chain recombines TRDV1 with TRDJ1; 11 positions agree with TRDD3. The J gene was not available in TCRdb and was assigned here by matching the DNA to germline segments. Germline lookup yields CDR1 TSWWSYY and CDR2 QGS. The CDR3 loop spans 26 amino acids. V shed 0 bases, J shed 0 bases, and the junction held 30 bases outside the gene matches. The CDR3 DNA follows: TGTGCTCTTGGGGAACTAGTGGCAGGTTCCTCCAGCCCCTGGTGGGGGATACGCCAGTACACCGATAAACTCATCTTT. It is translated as CALGELVAGSSSPWWGIRQYTDKLIF.

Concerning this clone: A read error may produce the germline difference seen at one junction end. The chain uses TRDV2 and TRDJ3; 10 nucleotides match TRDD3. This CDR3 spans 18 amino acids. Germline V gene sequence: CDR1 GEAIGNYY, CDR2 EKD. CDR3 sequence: CAYDTLGDISWDTRQMFF. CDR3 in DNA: TGTGCCTATGACACCCTGGGGGATATTTCCTGGGACACCCGACAGATGTTTTTC.

For the CDR3, the DNA is TGTGCTCTTGGGGAACCCCCCTACTGGGGGATACGCCCCTGGGACACCCGACAGATGTTTTTC. Translated, it gives CALGEPPYWGIRPWDTRQMFF. V gene TRDV1 combines with J gene TRDJ3; 13 bases agree with TRDD3. Germline CDR1 and CDR2: TSWWSYY and QGS. The CDR3 has 21 amino acids. J gave up 2 bases and V 1 base, and 8 bases lay outside the gene matches.

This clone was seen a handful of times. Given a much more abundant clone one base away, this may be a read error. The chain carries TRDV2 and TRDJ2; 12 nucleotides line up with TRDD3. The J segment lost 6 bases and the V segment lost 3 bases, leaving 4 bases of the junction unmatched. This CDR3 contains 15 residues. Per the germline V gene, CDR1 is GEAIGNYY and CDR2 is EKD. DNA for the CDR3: TGTGCCTGTGACGCCCTGGGGGATACGGCAGCACAACTCTTCTTT. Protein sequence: CACDALGDTAAQLFF.

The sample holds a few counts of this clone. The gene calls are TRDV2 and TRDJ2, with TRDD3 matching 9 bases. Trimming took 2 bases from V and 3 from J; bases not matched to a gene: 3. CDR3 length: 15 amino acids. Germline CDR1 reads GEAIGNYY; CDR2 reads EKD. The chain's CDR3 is CACDSMGDMTAQLFF. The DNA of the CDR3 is TGTGCCTGTGACAGTATGGGGGATATGACAGCACAACTCTTCTTT.

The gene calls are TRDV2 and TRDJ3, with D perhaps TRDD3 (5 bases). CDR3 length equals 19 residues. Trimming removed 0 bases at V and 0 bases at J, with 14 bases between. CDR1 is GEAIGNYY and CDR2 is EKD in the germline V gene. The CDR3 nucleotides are TGTGCCTGTGACACCGCGCTGGGCCCCAGCTCCTGGGACACCCGACAGATGTTTTTC. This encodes CACDTALGPSSWDTRQMFF.

The DNA for the CDR3 is TGTGCCTGTGACACCGTGGATACGAGCTCCTGGGACACCCGACAGATGTTTTTC. Translation: CACDTVDTSSWDTRQMFF. The chain recombines TRDV2 with TRDJ3, with 7 bases fitting TRDD3. CDR3 length: 18 amino acids. CDR1 GEAIGNYY and CDR2 EKD come from the germline V gene. V lost 0 bases and J lost 0; bases outside the gene matches: 4.

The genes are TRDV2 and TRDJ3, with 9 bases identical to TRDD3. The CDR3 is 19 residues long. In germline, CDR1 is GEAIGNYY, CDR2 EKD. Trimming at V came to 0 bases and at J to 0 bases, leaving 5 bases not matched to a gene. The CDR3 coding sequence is TGTGCCTGTGACACCGCAGACTGGGGGAGCTCCTGGGACACCCGACAGATGTTTTTC. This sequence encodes CACDTADWGSSWDTRQMFF.

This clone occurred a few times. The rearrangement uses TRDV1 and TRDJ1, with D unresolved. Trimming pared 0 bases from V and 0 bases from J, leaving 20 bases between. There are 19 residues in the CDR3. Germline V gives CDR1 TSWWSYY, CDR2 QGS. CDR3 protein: CALGELFNGVGLHTDKLIF. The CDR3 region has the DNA TGTGCTCTTGGGGAACTCTTCAACGGGGTAGGTCTGCACACCGATAAACTCATCTTT.

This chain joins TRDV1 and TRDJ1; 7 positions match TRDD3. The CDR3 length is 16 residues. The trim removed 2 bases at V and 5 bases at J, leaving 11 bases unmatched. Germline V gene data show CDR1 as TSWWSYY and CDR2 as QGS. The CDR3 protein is CALGETCLGAVDKLIF. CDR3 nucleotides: TGTGCTCTTGGGGAAACGTGCCTGGGGGCTGTTGATAAACTCATCTTT.

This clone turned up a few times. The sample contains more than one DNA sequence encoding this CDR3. This chain's CDR3 is CACDDVLGSSWDTRQMFF. The CDR3 nucleotides are TGTGCCTGTGACGATGTACTGGGTAGCTCCTGGGACACCCGACAGATGTTTTTC. The genes are TRDV2 and TRDJ3, with D possibly being TRDD3 (6 bases). The germline V and J ends were trimmed by 3 bases and 0 bases, with 14 bases remaining between them. CDR1 and CDR2 from the germline V gene are GEAIGNYY and EKD. The CDR3 extends over 18 amino acids.

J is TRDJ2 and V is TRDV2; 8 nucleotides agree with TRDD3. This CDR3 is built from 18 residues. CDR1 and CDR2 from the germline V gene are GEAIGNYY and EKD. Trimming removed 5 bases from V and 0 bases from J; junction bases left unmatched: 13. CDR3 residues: CACGRVLGAFTLTAQLFF. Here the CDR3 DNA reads TGTGCCTGTGGCAGAGTACTGGGGGCCTTCACTTTGACAGCACAACTCTTCTTT.

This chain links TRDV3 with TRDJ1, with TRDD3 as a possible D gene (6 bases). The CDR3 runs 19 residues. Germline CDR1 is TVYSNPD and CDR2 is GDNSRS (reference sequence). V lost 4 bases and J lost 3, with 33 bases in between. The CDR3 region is CASTTCLPTGSGEADKLIF. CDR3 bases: TGTGCCTCCACCACCTGTCTTCCAACAGGTTCTGGGGAGGCCGATAAACTCATCTTT.

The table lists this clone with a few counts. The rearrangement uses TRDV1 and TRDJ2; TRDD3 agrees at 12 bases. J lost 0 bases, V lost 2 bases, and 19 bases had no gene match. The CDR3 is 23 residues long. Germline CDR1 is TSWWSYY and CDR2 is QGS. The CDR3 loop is CALGEEASYTPWGIRSLTAQLFF. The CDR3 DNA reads TGTGCTCTTGGGGAAGAAGCCTCGTACACACCCTGGGGGATACGCTCTTTGACAGCACAACTCTTCTTT.

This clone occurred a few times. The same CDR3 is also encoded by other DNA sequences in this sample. CDR3 nucleotide sequence: TGTGCCTGTGACCCGGTACTGGGGGATACTTTGACAGCACAACTCTTCTTT. Residues: CACDPVLGDTLTAQLFF. This rearrangement joins TRDV2 to TRDJ2, with TRDD3 identical over 11 bases. The CDR3 covers 17 residues. Germline V lookup: CDR1 GEAIGNYY, CDR2 EKD. V was clipped by 3 bases and J by 0 bases; unmatched bases: 5.

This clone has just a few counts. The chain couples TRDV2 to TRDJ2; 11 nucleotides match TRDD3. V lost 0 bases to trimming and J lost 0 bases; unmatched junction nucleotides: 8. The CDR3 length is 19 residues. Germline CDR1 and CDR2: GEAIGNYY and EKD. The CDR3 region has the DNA TGTGCCTGTGACACCGTGGGACTGGGGGATAAGACTTTGACAGCACAACTCTTCTTT. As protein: CACDTVGLGDKTLTAQLFF.